These 18 T cell receptor beta chains were sequenced from one sample in a study of regulatory T cells in long-lasting Graves disease. Researchers made TCR beta libraries by using iRepertoire HTBI primers and running Arm-PCR on CDR3 regions. TCRdb processed the multiplex PCR reads anew with MiXCR; each CDR3 protein has one entry. Of over 350,000 distinct CDR3 sequences listed, around 13% are singletons. Time point indicated: newly diagnosed GD, antithyroid drugs for less than 3 months. Extracted PBMC RNA gave rise to the TCR library. The data were also submitted as part of a second study, on T cells in Graves' hyperthyroidism and ophthalmopathy.

Sequencing used peripheral blood mononuclear cells (PBMCs), obtained at new diagnosis, from a patient treated with antithyroid drugs. Source of these receptors: a woman aged 45 to 65 with Graves disease.

In this sample, this clonotype turned up many times. This chain connects TRBV2 to TRBJ2-2; D remains unclear. The V and J ends lost 8 bases and 4 bases respectively, with 14 bases between them. This CDR3 is 14 amino acids long. CDR1 SNHLY and CDR2 FYNNEI come from the germline V gene. The CDR3 DNA follows: TGTGCCAGCTCGGGCCCGTCGGGCACCGGGGAGCTGTTTTTT. It translates to CASSGPSGTGELFF.

This clonotype was counted at least ten times. V usage is TRBV18 and J usage is TRBJ1-5; D is undetermined. The V end was cut by 6 bases, the J end by 4 bases, with 13 bases between. The germline CDR1 and CDR2 sequences are KGHSH and LQKENI. The CDR3 sequence is 14 residues long. The CDR3 sequence is CASSPGEGNQPQHF. The CDR3 nucleotides are TGTGCCAGCTCGCCGGGCGAAGGGAATCAGCCCCAGCATTTT.

This clonotype occurred many times. V gene TRBV7-9 combines with J gene TRBJ2-3; 7 nucleotides agree with TRBD1. Germline-derived CDR1 and CDR2 are SEHNR and FQNEAQ (reference sequence). The CDR3 length is 17 residues. V lost 5 bases to trimming and J lost 0 bases; unmatched junction nucleotides: 11. This chain's CDR3 is CASSTGQESISTDTQYF. Written as DNA, the CDR3 is TGTGCCAGCAGCACTGGACAGGAGTCGATTAGCACAGATACGCAGTATTTT.

In its sample, this clonotype was seen many times. The V call is TRBV24-1, the J call TRBJ2-5, with a tentative D call TRBD1 (6 bases). This CDR3 is 15 amino acids long. V lost 3 bases and J 4 bases, leaving 14 bases between the germline ends. The V gene's germline CDR1 is KGHDR and CDR2 SFDVKD. CDR3 sequence (DNA): TGTGCCACCAGTGATGTGACAGGAGGAATAGAGACCCAGTACTTC. Translating it yields CATSDVTGGIETQYF.

The chain uses TRBV7-8 and TRBJ2-1; no reliable D call. The CDR3 covers 16 residues. Germline CDR1 SGHVS, CDR2 FQNEAQ. Trimming removed 0 bases at V and 0 bases at J, with 9 bases between. Here the CDR3 DNA reads TGTGCCAGCAGCTTAGCGATGATTTCCTCCTACAATGAGCAGTTCTTC. Its translation: CASSLAMISSYNEQFF.

This clonotype appeared many times. The chain employs TRBV7-8 and TRBJ2-3, with 9 bases fitting TRBD1. Losses at the gene ends were 4 bases for V and 5 bases for J; bases not matched to a gene: 7. The CDR3 spans 15 residues. In germline, CDR1 is SGHVS, CDR2 FQNEAQ. The CDR3 nucleotides read TGTGCCAGCAGCTGGGGACAGGGCACGGGAGATACGCAGTATTTT. This translates into CASSWGQGTGDTQYF.

About this clonotype itself: Since a much larger clone is just one base distant, this may be a read error. The V call is TRBV7-8, the J call TRBJ2-7; 10 bases line up with TRBD1. Losses at the gene ends were 1 base for V and 2 bases for J; bases not matched to a gene: 5. The CDR3 totals 16 residues. Germline lookup yields CDR1 SGHVS and CDR2 FQNEAQ. In DNA, the CDR3 is TGTGCCAGCAGCTTAGGCCGGGACAGGGGACCCTACGAGCAGTACGTC. This sequence encodes CASSLGRDRGPYEQYV.

In regard to this clonotype: A much more abundant neighbour one base away suggests this may be a read error. The chain uses TRBV14 and TRBJ1-1; no clear D gene. Trimming took off 0 bases at V and 1 base at J, with 3 bases between the two ends. The CDR3 extends over 13 amino acids. Germline V gene lookup returns CDR1 SGHDN and CDR2 FVKESK. For the CDR3, the DNA is TGTGCCAGCAGCCAAGACCCGAACACTGAAGCTTTCTTT. This gives the protein CASSQDPNTEAFF.

The table lists this clonotype with many counts. The chain employs TRBV6-1 and TRBJ2-1; D is perhaps TRBD1 or TRBD2 (5 bases each). CDR1 and CDR2 (germline): MNHNS, SASEGT. This CDR3 comprises 14 residues. With 2 bases removed from V and 6 bases from J, the gap between germline ends came to 11 bases. This CDR3 is CASSESGTFNEQFF. Written as DNA, the CDR3 is TGTGCCAGCAGTGAATCCGGGACCTTCAATGAGCAGTTCTTC.

The chain combines TRBV2 with TRBJ2-7; D unresolved. The CDR3 length is 15 residues. Trimming stripped 1 base from V and 0 bases from J, with 10 bases between. Germline lookup yields CDR1 SNHLY and CDR2 FYNNEI. The DNA for the CDR3 is TGTGCCAGCAGTGAAGGAGGCAGCCGCTCCTACGAGCAGTACTTC. Translation: CASSEGGSRSYEQYF. The full variable domain, with the rest looked up from reference TRBV2 and TRBJ2-7, is EPEVTQTPSHQVTQMGQEVILRCVPISNHLYFYWYRQILGQKVEFLVSFYNNEISEKSEIFDDQFSVERPDGSNFTLKIRSTKLEDSAMYFCASSEGGSRSYEQYFGPGTRLTVT.

The chain carries TRBV28 and TRBJ1-5; D ambiguous. The germline V gene encodes CDR1 MDHEN and CDR2 SYDVKM. CDR3 length: 11 residues. The V end lost 5 bases, the J end lost 4 bases, and 3 bases lay between the germline ends. The CDR3 is CASSTNQPQHF. The CDR3, as DNA: TGTGCCAGCAGTACTAATCAGCCCCAGCATTTT.

This clonotype was counted many times. The J gene is TRBJ2-2, the V gene TRBV28; 7 bases match TRBD1. This CDR3 is 16 amino acids long. Per germline, CDR1 MDHEN and CDR2 SYDVKM. J was trimmed by 3 bases and V by 5 bases; bases with no gene match: 9. The CDR3 coding sequence is TGTGCCAGCAGTATTATGGGACAGAGCCACACCGGGGAGCTGTTTTTT. Protein: CASSIMGQSHTGELFF.

This clonotype was seen ten or more times. This chain uses TRBV12-3 or TRBV12-4 with TRBJ1-3; unclear D gene. This CDR3 spans 16 amino acids. V shed 5 bases and J shed 0 bases, with 14 bases lying between them. CDR3 sequence (DNA): TGTGCCAGCAGTGCCGCCGATATACGCTCTGGAAACACCATATATTTT. It is translated as CASSAADIRSGNTIYF.

The J gene is TRBJ2-7, the V gene TRBV2; 10 positions agree with TRBD2. V trimming: 1 base; J trimming: 1 base; junction bases outside the gene matches: 1. The CDR3 spans 15 residues. Germline values: CDR1 SNHLY, CDR2 FYNNEI. CDR3 sequence reads: CASSEGSGRSYEQYF. CDR3 coding DNA: TGTGCCAGCAGTGAAGGTAGCGGGAGGTCCTACGAGCAGTACTTC.

The gene calls are TRBV6-4 and TRBJ2-3; unclear D gene. V lost 3 bases, J lost 0 bases, and 10 bases lay in between. This CDR3 is 15 amino acids long. The germline CDR1 and CDR2 sequences are MRHNA and SNTAGT. The CDR3: CASSEEQSSTDTQYF. CDR3 nucleotide sequence: TGTGCCAGCAGTGAAGAACAGAGTAGCACAGATACGCAGTATTTT.

This clonotype was seen at least ten times. V is TRBV6-1 and J is TRBJ2-3; maybe TRBD1 (5 bases). Germline V gene lookup returns CDR1 MNHNS and CDR2 SASEGT. This CDR3 has 15 amino acids. V dropped 1 base and J dropped 2 bases, with 10 bases sitting between them. CDR3 in amino acids: CASSEGDGHTDTQYF. The CDR3 bases are TGTGCCAGCAGTGAAGGCGACGGACACACAGATACGCAGTATTTT.

This clonotype was seen repeatedly, ten times or more. This sequence joins TRBV18 and TRBJ1-4; tentatively, D is TRBD1 (5 bases). Germline CDR1 reads KGHSH; CDR2 reads LQKENI. Trimming removed 8 bases at V and 5 bases at J, with 12 bases between. This CDR3 has 13 residues. The CDR3 bases are TGTGCCAGCACAGGACGGAGAAATGAAAAACTGTTTTTT. This encodes CASTGRRNEKLFF.

In this sample, this clonotype turned up many times. The rearrangement joins TRBV6-5 to TRBJ1-1; 8 bases fit TRBD1. Germline V lookup: CDR1 MNHEY, CDR2 SVGAGI. This CDR3 region has 14 residues. The V and J ends lost 4 bases and 4 bases, in that order; junction bases with no gene match: 5. The CDR3 coding sequence is TGTGCCAGCAGTTTACAGGGGGTGGTCACTGAAGCTTTCTTT. Residues: CASSLQGVVTEAFF.